Sequencing of this T cell receptor beta chain was carried out in a study of tumor-infiltrating lymphocytes in primary liver carcinoma. About the study: Surgical resection served as treatment for the primary liver carcinoma of these patients.

Study observations and caveats: The samples were not sorted (they were bulk), so CD4+ and CD8+ repertoires were not compared.

For blood RNA, unsorted whole blood served as the source, and germline DNA was extracted too. The researchers produced TCR beta cDNA from approximately 540 ng total RNA with a constant-region primer. Construction of TCR beta libraries relied on three successive nested multiplex PCR rounds employing slightly modified ARM-PCR. Running around 9 cycles apiece, the first two PCR rounds relied on TRBV1-TRBV30 forward primers together with a C-beta reverse primer. TCRdb used MiXCR to reprocess the multiplex PCR reads, holding one entry per CDR3 protein. This sample has fewer than 350,000 distinct CDR3 sequences; 65% occur once, and the top ten carry about 6%. V lost 6 bases and J 5 bases, leaving 7 bases between the germline ends. CDR3 length: 10 residues. Germline V lookup: CDR1 SQVTM, CDR2 ANQGSEA. This clonotype appeared many times. Its antigen is undetermined.

The rearrangement links TRBV29-1 to TRBJ2-5, with D uncertain. The sequence was obtained from a man aged 40-49 years with primary liver carcinoma and hepatitis B virus infection. Sequencing was carried out using peripheral blood. DNA of the CDR3: TGCAGCGTCGGCACTGAGACCCAGTACTTC. Protein: CSVGTETQYF.